Described below is a single T cell receptor beta chain sequence and its context. The V gene end was trimmed by 4 bases and the J gene end by 3 bases; junction bases not matched to a gene: 5. The germline V gene has CDR1 SGHRS and CDR2 YFSETQ. CDR3 length: 14 amino acids. These data are taken from a study of shared clonotypes between healthy human individuals. Only in-frame clones appear in the TCRdb table, and some are missing; sequencing was by immunoSEQ multiplex PCR. The sample consists of a few million clones, more than 90% of them appearing once. The TCR sequence derives from a man aged 18 to 29 in good health. The chain joins TRBV5-1 to TRBJ2-7; 9 bases are shared with TRBD2. The specimen was naive CD4+ T cells sorted from blood. Subset given: CD45RA+ positively selected. The CDR3 loop reads CASSIGTSLYEQYF. CDR3 in DNA: TGCGCCAGCAGCATAGGGACTAGCCTCTACGAGCAGTACTTC.